A selection of T cell receptor beta chains follows, all from one sample in a study of molecular identifiers for immune sequencing clone quantification. MiXCR, applied by TCRdb to the PCR reads, yields one record per CDR3 protein. Of nearly 650,000 distinct CDR3 sequences in the sample, 25% were seen once. Sequenced sample: naive CD8+ T cells from blood, with Jurkat cell RNA spiked in. These receptors all come from a human donor in good health. Some libraries in this study had Jurkat cell RNA spiked in. Both conserved end residues are part of each CDR3. D genes are given only for firm matches. Clone size is given for some rows only: seen once, a few or many times, or a class if the clone is expanded.

v_gene	j_gene	d_gene	abundance	CDR3nt	CDR3aa
TRBV5-6	TRBJ1-1	NA	few	TGTGCCAGCAGCTTGGCGTCAATGAACACTGAAGCTTTCTTT	CASSLASMNTEAFF
TRBV27	TRBJ1-4	NA	few	TGTGCCAGCAGCAACCTATTGGGAGAAAAACTGTTTTTT	CASSNLLGEKLFF
TRBV12-3/TRBV12-4	TRBJ2-1	TRBD2	NA	TGTGCCAGCAGCTCCGAGGGACTAGCGGGAGGTTTGGAGCAGTTCTTC	CASSSEGLAGGLEQFF
TRBV19	TRBJ2-1	NA	NA	TGTGCCAGTGGTCAAGTTGGTCAACCCAATGAGCAGTTCTTC	CASGQVGQPNEQFF
TRBV27	TRBJ2-7	TRBD1	NA	TGTGCCAGCAGTACCCGACAGGGACCTAGCTCCTACGAGCAGTACTTC	CASSTRQGPSSYEQYF
TRBV12-3/TRBV12-4	TRBJ1-1	NA	NA	TGTGCCAGCACCCAGGGGAGAATGAACACTGAAGCTTACTTT	CASTQGRMNTEAYF
TRBV7-2	TRBJ2-7	NA	NA	TGTGCCAGCAGCTCCCGGGGCTCAAACCCCTACGAGCAGTACTTC	CASSSRGSNPYEQYF
TRBV4-3	TRBJ2-3	NA	few	TGCGCCAGCAGCCAAGATACCCCTAACATCACAGATACGCAGTATTTT	CASSQDTPNITDTQYF
TRBV9	TRBJ1-3	NA	many	TGTGCCAGCAGCCCAAACCCTACAGGCTCTGGAAACACCATATATTTT	CASSPNPTGSGNTIYF
TRBV7-6	TRBJ2-7	NA	NA	TGTGCCGGCAGCTTAATAAGTACCGACGAGCAGTACTTC	CAGSLISTDEQYF
TRBV9	TRBJ2-7	NA	few	TGTGCCAGCAGCGCCGGGACGAACCCCTACGAGCAGTACTTC	CASSAGTNPYEQYF
TRBV20-1	TRBJ2-7	NA	few	TGCAGTGCTGGAGACACGGAGTCAGACCCTTACGAGCAGTACTTC	CSAGDTESDPYEQYF
TRBV11-1	TRBJ2-3	NA	many	TGTGCCAGCAGCGTCCGGGACCGAAGAAGCACAGATACGCAGTATTTT	CASSVRDRRSTDTQYF
TRBV12-3/TRBV12-4	TRBJ1-5	NA	many	TGTGCCAGCAGTTTGGGGCAGGAATCAAATCAGCCCCAGCATTTT	CASSLGQESNQPQHF
TRBV7-9	TRBJ1-3	NA	few	TGTGCCAGCAGCGCCCTTAGCTACACCATATATTTT	CASSALSYTIYF
TRBV25-1	TRBJ2-3	NA	many	TGTGCCAGCAGTGAGGGGAGGAGACTACGCACAGATACGCAGTATTTT	CASSEGRRLRTDTQYF